What follows are 10 T cell receptor beta chains derived from one specimen sequenced in a study of T-cell reconstitution after alpha-beta-depleted transplantation in children. Molecular barcoding with unique molecular identifiers was used for the TCRbeta library. TCRdb passed the PCR reads through MiXCR, listing each CDR3 protein once. The sample records about 98,000 distinct CDR3 sequences, less than 25% being singletons. Sequencing used PBMCs, obtained before TCRalphabeta/CD19-depleted stem cell transplant. The receptors originated from a boy aged 2 to 10 with acute lymphoblastic leukemia, due to receive a stem cell transplant.

This rearrangement joins TRBV7-9 to TRBJ2-1; 10 bases agree with TRBD2. In germline, CDR1 is SEHNR, CDR2 FQNEAQ (reference sequence). This CDR3 region has 15 residues. The trim removed 5 bases at V and 10 bases at J, leaving 11 bases unmatched. The CDR3 region has the DNA TGTGCCAGCAGCCGGACTAGCGGAGGAGGGAGCGAGCAGTTCTTC. Residues: CASSRTSGGGSEQFF.

The chain has TRBV30 and TRBJ1-2; D not certain. Germline CDR1 GTSNPN, CDR2 SVGIG (reference sequence). This CDR3 region has 13 residues. Trimming shortened V by 5 bases and J by 7 bases, and 17 bases separated the two germline ends. In DNA, the CDR3 is TGTGCCTGGTCCGGGCTCGTCGTCGCTGGCTACACCTTC. As protein: CAWSGLVVAGYTF.

The table lists this clonotype with many counts. The chain's CDR3 is CASSPNLADLSYNEQFF. CDR3 sequence (DNA): TGCGCCAGCAGCCCAAACTTAGCGGACCTCTCCTACAATGAGCAGTTCTTC. V usage is TRBV4-1 and J usage is TRBJ2-1; D is possibly TRBD2 (6 bases). V lost 4 bases and J 0 bases, leaving 16 bases between the germline ends. Per the germline V gene, CDR1 is MGHRA and CDR2 is YSYEKL. The CDR3 runs to 17 residues.

Only a few counts were recorded for this clonotype. This sequence joins TRBV10-2 and TRBJ1-1; possible D gene TRBD1, 5 bases. Trimming stripped 8 bases from V and 5 bases from J, with 27 bases between. Germline V gene sequence: CDR1 WSHSY, CDR2 SAAADI. The CDR3 totals 17 residues. The CDR3 DNA reads TGCGCCAGCGGCAAAGACAGAAACCTCCCTCGGGGGACTGAAGCTTTCTTT. This gives the protein CASGKDRNLPRGTEAFF.

This chain uses TRBV14 with TRBJ2-1, with TRBD2 as a possible D gene (6 bases). The ends were cut back, 1 base at V and 9 bases at J, with 19 bases in the middle. Per germline, CDR1 SGHDN and CDR2 FVKESK. The length of the CDR3 is 16 residues. CDR3 amino acids: CASSQASSGGALEQFF. In nucleotides, the CDR3 is TGTGCCAGCAGCCAAGCGAGTAGCGGAGGGGCTCTTGAGCAGTTCTTC.

In its sample, this clonotype was seen many times. V usage is TRBV7-2 and J usage is TRBJ2-3; the D gene is possibly TRBD1 (5 bases). The CDR3 is 14 residues long. Trimming shortened V by 6 bases and J by 1 base, and 11 bases separated the two germline ends. Germline V gives CDR1 SGHTA, CDR2 FQGNSA. The CDR3 nucleotides read TGTGCCAGCAGAATTGTAGGGGGCACAGATACGCAGTATTTT. It is translated as CASRIVGGTDTQYF.

This chain connects TRBV28 to TRBJ1-5; D is unclear. V lost 5 bases, J lost 9 bases, and 11 bases lay in between. CDR3 length: 12 residues. CDR1 is MDHEN and CDR2 is SYDVKM in the germline V gene. The CDR3, as DNA: TGTGCCAGCAGTGGAAGCCTTGGGCCCCAGCATTTT. Amino acids: CASSGSLGPQHF.

The sample holds many counts of this clonotype. The genes are TRBV10-3 and TRBJ2-7, with D perhaps TRBD1 (5 bases). Germline V gene data show CDR1 as ENHRY and CDR2 as SYGVKD. This CDR3 has 11 amino acids. Trimming removed 10 bases from V and 3 bases from J, with 10 bases in between. In DNA, the CDR3 is TGTGCCACAGCAGACAGCTACGAGCAGTACTTC. This gives the protein CATADSYEQYF.

V is TRBV28 and J is TRBJ2-7; D gene uncertain. The CDR3 covers 13 residues. Trimming removed 4 bases from V and 6 bases from J, with 13 bases in between. Germline loops: CDR1 MDHEN, CDR2 SYDVKM. CDR3 in amino acids: CASSSTPPAEQYF. Written as DNA, the CDR3 is TGTGCCAGCAGTTCGACCCCCCCGGCCGAGCAGTACTTC.

This clonotype was seen more than once but under ten times. The chain joins TRBV28 to TRBJ2-3; no clear D gene. Between the trimmed V and J ends, which lost 6 bases and 5 bases, there was a span of 12 bases. The CDR3 length is 13 residues. Per the germline V gene, CDR1 is MDHEN and CDR2 is SYDVKM. The DNA for the CDR3 is TGTGCCAGCAGGCCGCCTAAGGGAGATACGCAGTATTTT. Its protein product is CASRPPKGDTQYF.